These 18 T cell receptor beta chains share one sample of origin, sequenced in a study of breast tumors, draining lymph nodes, adjacent tissues. TCRdb used MiXCR to reprocess the multiplex PCR reads, holding one entry per CDR3 protein. The table shows around 300,000 distinct CDR3 sequences, with 30% occurring only once. Axillary draining lymph nodes of breast cancer patients supplied the node samples. The sequenced sample was axillary lymph node tissue. The receptors were sampled from a female donor with breast cancer. Some clones in this sample may be carry-over from other donors' samples.

This clonotype came up many times. The junction and the germline gene differ at one end; a read error may be behind it. The chain recombines TRBV19 with TRBJ2-2, with D possibly being TRBD1 (6 bases). The germline V gene has CDR1 LNHDA and CDR2 SQIVND (reference sequence). The CDR3 has 14 amino acids. CDR3 coding DNA: TGTGCCAGTAGTAGCACCAGGGACACTGGGGAGCTGTTTTTT. Its translation: CASSSTRDTGELFF.

About this clonotype: The conserved phenylalanine or tryptophan normally closing the CDR3 is absent here, so this likely arose from a read error. The limits of the CDR3 on the DNA are not certain, so only TCRdb's listed CDR3 is given. This chain links TRBV7-9 with TRBJ2-7; the table assigns TRBD2, which was not confirmed against the DNA. Germline assignment: CDR1 SEHNR and CDR2 FQNEAQ (reference sequence). The CDR3 is 15 residues long, counting both termini. CDR3 region: CASSTGTGAIYEQHL.

The sample holds many counts of this clonotype. The chain joins TRBV20-1 to TRBJ1-2, with TRBD1 as a possible D gene (5 bases). Germline CDR1 and CDR2: DFQATT and SNEGSKA (reference sequence). Trimming pared 1 base from V and 10 bases from J, leaving 10 bases between. The CDR3 length is 11 residues. In DNA form, the CDR3 reads TGCAGTGCTAGAGTGGGGGGTGCCTACACCTTC. Amino acid sequence: CSARVGGAYTF.

This clonotype was seen ten or more times. This chain's CDR3 is CSVIKETQYF. CDR3 nucleotides: TGCAGCGTGATAAAAGAGACCCAGTACTTC. The V and J genes are TRBV29-1 and TRBJ2-5; unclear D gene. CDR3 length: 10 amino acids. Germline assignment: CDR1 SQVTM and CDR2 ANQGSEA. The V end was cut by 6 bases, the J end by 3 bases, with 5 bases between. Based on the CDR3 plus reference TRBV29-1 and TRBJ2-5, the full variable domain is SAVISQKPSRDICQRGTSLTIQCQVDSQVTMMFWYRQQPGQSLTLIATANQGSEATYESGFVIDKFPISRPNLTFSTLTVSNMSPEDSSIYLCSVIKETQYFGPGTRLLVL.

In its sample, this clonotype was seen many times. J is TRBJ2-5 and V is TRBV11-2; D unclear. Germline V gene lookup returns CDR1 SGHAT and CDR2 FQNNGV. V was trimmed by 5 bases and J by 0 bases, leaving 7 bases between them. This CDR3 spans 13 amino acids. The CDR3: CASSQGYQETQYF. The CDR3 bases are TGTGCCAGCAGCCAAGGGTACCAAGAGACCCAGTACTTC.

V usage is TRBV7-9 and J usage is TRBJ2-3; D may be TRBD1 (6 bases). The V end lost 1 base, the J end lost 10 bases, and 24 bases lay between the germline ends. Germline V lookup: CDR1 SEHNR, CDR2 FQNEAQ (reference sequence). CDR3 length: 17 amino acids. The DNA of the CDR3 is TGTGCCAGCAGCTTAGTCAGGGGAAGTGGGGGCACGGATCCGCAGTATTTT. It translates to CASSLVRGSGGTDPQYF.

This clonotype was detected many times. The chain's CDR3 is CASSVGGGPGANVLTF. CDR3 DNA sequence: TGTGCCAGCAGTGTCGGGGGGGGGCCTGGGGCCAACGTCCTGACTTTC. The chain combines TRBV2 with TRBJ2-6, with TRBD2 matching over 8 bases. CDR3 length equals 16 residues. Trimming at V came to 4 bases and at J to 2 bases, leaving 4 bases not matched to a gene. Germline loops: CDR1 SNHLY, CDR2 FYNNEI.

This rearrangement joins TRBV11-3 to TRBJ1-1; TRBD1 is a possible D gene (5 bases). There are 11 residues in the CDR3. V gave up 3 bases and J gave up 8 bases, with 7 bases separating them. Germline V gene lookup returns CDR1 SGHNT and CDR2 YENEEA. This chain's CDR3 is CASSLDKEAFF. CDR3 nucleotide sequence: TGTGCCAGCAGCTTGGACAAGGAAGCTTTCTTT.

The CDR3 loop is CASRMNRVRDIQYF. Here the CDR3 DNA reads TGTGCCAGTAGGATGAACAGGGTTCGGGACATTCAGTACTTC. The chain links TRBV19 to TRBJ2-4, with D perhaps TRBD1 (6 bases). This CDR3 has 14 amino acids. Germline V CDR1 and CDR2: LNHDA, SQIVND (reference sequence). Trimming removed 6 bases at V and 8 bases at J, with 17 bases between.

V gene TRBV7-2 combines with J gene TRBJ1-4; TRBD1 agrees at 7 bases. The CDR3 contains 12 residues. Trimming at V came to 9 bases and at J to 6 bases, leaving 4 bases not matched to a gene. Germline V gives CDR1 SGHTA, CDR2 FQGNSA. CDR3 in amino acids: CARPGQYEKLFF. The CDR3 DNA reads as TGTGCCAGGCCGGGACAGTATGAAAAACTGTTTTTT.

In this sample, this clonotype turned up many times. The V call is TRBV19, the J call TRBJ1-6; D may be TRBD1 (5 bases). Trimming pared 6 bases from V and 7 bases from J, leaving 19 bases between. The CDR3 runs to 16 residues. Germline CDR1 reads LNHDA; CDR2 reads SQIVND (reference sequence). CDR3 in amino acids: CASSSQGRQQNSPLHF. In DNA form, the CDR3 reads TGTGCCAGTAGCTCTCAGGGTCGACAACAGAATTCACCCCTCCACTTT.

On this clonotype itself: A much larger clone lies a single base off, so this may be a read error. The chain combines TRBV30 with TRBJ1-2, with no clear D. V was pared by 4 bases and J by 0 bases, with 12 bases between. The CDR3 consists of 14 residues. CDR1 is GTSNPN, CDR2 SVGIG, per germline (reference sequence). CDR3 protein: CAWMVTSANYGYTF. For the CDR3, the DNA is TGTGCCTGGATGGTCACGTCAGCTAACTATGGCTACACCTTC.

Ten or more counts support this clonotype. The genes are TRBV5-1 and TRBJ2-3, with 10 bases fitting TRBD2. V lost 1 base to trimming and J lost 6 bases; unmatched junction nucleotides: 8. Germline loops: CDR1 SGHRS, CDR2 YFSETQ. The length of the CDR3 is 16 residues. Written as DNA, the CDR3 is TGCGCCAGCAGCTTGATGGCTAGCGGGAGTCGGGATACGCAGTATTTT. This translates into CASSLMASGSRDTQYF.

This clonotype was seen more than once but under ten times. A much more abundant neighbour one base away suggests this may be a read error. The rearrangement links TRBV9 to TRBJ2-2; TRBD2 aligns across 7 bases. Germline-derived CDR1 and CDR2 are SGDLS and YYNGEE. The CDR3 runs 15 residues. CDR3 protein: CASSVGDYLTGEPFF. CDR3 DNA: TGTGCCAGCAGCGTAGGGGACTATCTCACCGGGGAGCCGTTTTTT.

Many counts were recorded for this clonotype. V and J are TRBV29-1 and TRBJ1-2; tentatively, D is TRBD1 (5 bases). The CDR3 runs 13 residues. Germline V gene lookup returns CDR1 SQVTM and CDR2 ANQGSEA. With 2 bases removed from V and 5 bases from J, the gap between germline ends came to 12 bases. CDR3 loop: CSVEWPPGYGYTF. In DNA, the CDR3 is TGCAGCGTTGAATGGCCCCCAGGGTATGGCTACACCTTC.

This clonotype has at least ten counts. The chain joins TRBV10-2 to TRBJ1-5; 9 positions match TRBD1. The CDR3 covers 14 residues. Germline CDR1 reads WSHSY; CDR2 reads SAAADI. The V gene end was trimmed by 6 bases and the J gene end by 0 bases; junction bases not matched to a gene: 0. The CDR3, as DNA: TGCGCCAGCAGGGGACAGGGTAGCAATCAGCCCCAGCATTTT. Translated: CASRGQGSNQPQHF.

About this clonotype itself: Without the conserved terminal phenylalanine or tryptophan, this CDR3 likely stems from a read error. The limits of the CDR3 on the DNA are not certain, so only TCRdb's listed CDR3 is given. V and J are TRBV20-1 and TRBJ2-1; the DNA was not compared with TRBD2, the D call given in the table. The CDR3 is made up of 8 amino acids, end residues included. Germline V lookup: CDR1 DFQATT, CDR2 SNEGSKA (reference sequence). The CDR3 protein is CSARGGGL.

Remarks on this clonotype: One end of the junction does not line up with germline, which may come from a read error. The chain is built from TRBV27 and TRBJ1-5, with 7 bases identical to TRBD1. The CDR3 has 16 residues. Germline CDR1 and CDR2: MNHEY and SMNVEV (reference sequence). CDR3 in DNA: TGTGCCAGCAGCAGGACCGGGACAGCCAGCAATCAACCCCAGCATTTT. Translation gives CASSRTGTASNQPQHF.